The present TCR beta chain was sequenced within a study of T cell responses to AZD1222 COVID-19 vaccine. Study conclusions and caveats: Females outnumbered males among donors, who were mostly white British; clonal diversity was possibly underestimated. Among those given AZD1222, only 5 to 7 were seropositive at baseline.

The table came from immunoSEQ multiplex PCR; TCRdb's copy has only in-frame clones and leaves some out. The sample comprises 85,000 to 100,000 clones, around nine tenths of which are singletons, and 3.7% rests with the top ten. Concerning this clone itself: What it binds is not known.

Germline V gene data show CDR1 as SEHNR and CDR2 as FQNEAQ (reference sequence). V lost 1 base and J lost 6, with 4 bases in between. The CDR3 has 12 amino acids. This receptor was obtained from an adult in good health. The sequencing used peripheral blood, collected on day 0 of AZD1222 vaccination. The chain has TRBV7-9 and TRBJ1-3; D is ambiguous. Here the CDR3 DNA reads TGTGCCAGCAGCTTAGGTCTAAACACCATATATTTT. Encoded protein: CASSLGLNTIYF.